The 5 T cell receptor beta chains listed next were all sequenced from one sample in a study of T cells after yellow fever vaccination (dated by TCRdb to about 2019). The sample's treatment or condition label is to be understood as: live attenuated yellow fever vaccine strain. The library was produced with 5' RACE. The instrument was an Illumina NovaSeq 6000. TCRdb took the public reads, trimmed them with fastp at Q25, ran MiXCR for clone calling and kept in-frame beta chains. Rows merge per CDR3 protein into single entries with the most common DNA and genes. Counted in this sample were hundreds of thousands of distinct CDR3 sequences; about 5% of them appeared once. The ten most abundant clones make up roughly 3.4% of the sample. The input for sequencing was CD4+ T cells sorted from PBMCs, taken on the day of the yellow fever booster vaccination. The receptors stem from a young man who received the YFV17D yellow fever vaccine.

The CDR3 DNA is TGTGCCAGCAGTTCTGGACAGGGGATTTTCTCTGAAGCTTTCTTT. Protein product: CASSSGQGIFSEAFF. The rearrangement links TRBV28 to TRBJ1-1; 9 positions match TRBD1. Germline V CDR1 and CDR2: MDHEN, SYDVKM. This CDR3 is built from 15 residues. Trimming at V came to 4 bases and at J to 6 bases, leaving 9 bases not matched to a gene. The full variable domain, with the rest looked up from reference TRBV28 and TRBJ1-1, is DVKVTQSSRYLVKRTGEKVFLECVQDMDHENMFWYRQDPGLGLRLIYFSYDVKMKEKGDIPEGYSVSREKKERFSLILESASTNQTSMYLCASSSGQGIFSEAFFGQGTRLTVV.

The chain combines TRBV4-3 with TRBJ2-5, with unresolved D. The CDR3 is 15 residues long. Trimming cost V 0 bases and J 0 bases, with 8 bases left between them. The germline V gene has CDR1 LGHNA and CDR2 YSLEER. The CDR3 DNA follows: TGCGCCAGCAGCCAAGATCGACGGAACCAAGAGACCCAGTACTTC. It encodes CASSQDRRNQETQYF.

In DNA form, the CDR3 reads TGCAGTGCTAGAGATCCCGGGACAGGGAATGTACCCCTCCACTTT. Translated, it gives CSARDPGTGNVPLHF. The chain couples TRBV20-1 to TRBJ1-6, with 9 bases aligning to TRBD1. The CDR3 runs 15 residues. J gave up 12 bases and V 0 bases, and 9 bases lay outside the gene matches. Germline-derived CDR1 and CDR2 are DFQATT and SNEGSKA (reference sequence).

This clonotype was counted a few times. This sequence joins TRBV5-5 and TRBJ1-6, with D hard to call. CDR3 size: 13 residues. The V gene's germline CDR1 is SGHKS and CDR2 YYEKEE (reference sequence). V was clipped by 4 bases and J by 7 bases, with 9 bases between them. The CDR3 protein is CASSGELNSPLHF. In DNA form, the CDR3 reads TGTGCCAGCAGCGGGGAATTAAATTCACCCCTCCACTTT.

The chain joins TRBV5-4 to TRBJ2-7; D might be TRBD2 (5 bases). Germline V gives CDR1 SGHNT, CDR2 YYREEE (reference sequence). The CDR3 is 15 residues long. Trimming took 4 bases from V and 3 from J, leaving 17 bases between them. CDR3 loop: CASSTGSPKGYEQYF. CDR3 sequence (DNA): TGTGCCAGCAGCACGGGGTCACCGAAGGGCTACGAGCAGTACTTC.